This TCR beta chain originates from a study of cytomegalovirus exposure and HLA in healthy donors. Germline lookup yields CDR1 SEHNR and CDR2 FQNEAQ (reference sequence). Trimming removed 1 base at V and 10 bases at J, with 7 bases between. The CDR3 extends over 11 amino acids. A remark on this clone: Antigen: not known.

PCR employed 60 Vbeta and 13 Jbeta primers. The repertoire was sequenced with immunoSEQ multiplex PCR; TCRdb's copy has only in-frame clones and lacks some. The table records about 150,000 clones, around 82% of them present only once. General observations from the study: Most TCR beta V segments were productive about 87% or about 30% of the time in an earlier analysis. Cytomegalovirus status, reportedly, was diagnosed with high specificity and sensitivity by the classifier. When analyzed later, a missense DCLRE1C variant was found to be linked to TCR beta V- and J-gene trimming. Sequencing likely produced, as an artifact, a cluster of highly shared sequence variants.

The rearrangement uses TRBV7-9 and TRBJ1-1; D remains unclear. The origin of this receptor is a woman aged 45 to 65 in good health and CMV-seropositive. Sequencing was performed on PBMCs. The CDR3 coding sequence is TGTGCCAGCAGCTTAGGATTCGGAGCTTTCTTT. It yields the protein CASSLGFGAFF.